Below, one T cell receptor (beta chain) is given with its context. The target antigen is unknown. The sample comes from a study of B cell selection in AIRE deficiency. Study-wide points: With only TCRbeta sequenced, less than 45% of shared healthy Treg sequences overlapped Tconv. Approximately 33% of healthy-shared Treg TCRbeta sequences appeared in patient Tconv cells. Shared Treg sequences had shorter CDR3s, biased toward rearrangements with few non-templated insertions.

Regulatory T cells were sorted as CD4+CD25hiCD127low/negative. As handled by the study authors: Around 56,000 patient and roughly 9.6x10^4 healthy donor TCRbeta sequences came from Tregs. The protocol was immunoSEQ multiplex PCR, while the TCRdb copy is restricted to in-frame clones and leaves out a portion. For V, J and clone size, that table is used; D and trimming come from the DNA. The sample has some 3,100 clones; under 80% are singletons. V gave up 0 bases and J gave up 3 bases, with 9 bases separating them. The CDR3 has 14 residues. Germline V CDR1 and CDR2: SGHVS, FQNEAQ. The genes are TRBV7-8 and TRBJ2-7; D is possibly TRBD2 (5 bases). The sequencing input was Tregs sorted from PBMCs. This clonotype was sampled from a human donor with AIRE deficiency. CDR3 residues: CASSLAGARYEQYF. The CDR3 DNA reads TGTGCCAGCAGCTTAGCGGGAGCGCGCTACGAGCAGTACTTC.